This T cell receptor beta chain was recorded in a study of T cell repertoires in aging, cancer and after chemotherapy (dated by TCRdb to the late 2010s). With respect to the entire study: Donors spanned six age groups from 30 or younger to 70 or older, with at least three individuals per group. Paired pre- and post-chemotherapy samples in the hematological group came from chronic lymphocytic leukemia patients treated with fludarabine- or bendamustine-based regimens. The complete dataset included 8 million to 9.5 million TCR reads. The study profiled peripheral blood TCR beta repertoires from healthy donors and cancer patients to examine immunoaging and T cell reconstitution after chemotherapy. Alongside fewer than 100 healthy donors serving as a reference group, the cohort included 200 to 250 cancer patients, of whom more than 85 had hematological cancers and 110 to 140 had solid cancers. The paper as a whole reports these results and caveats: Median generation probability increased over the chemotherapy interval in both cancer cohorts, suggesting repertoire reconstitution through rebound thymic output. In healthy donors, the drop in TCR diversity with age came mainly from a loss of richness, whereas in cancer patients a loss of evenness also played a part. Significantly lower blood TCR diversity and higher clonality were observed in untreated patients with hematological or solid cancers than in age-matched healthy donors. Hematological cancer patients had lymphoid organ infiltration, which may itself impair thymic emigration or peripheral T cell expansion. According to the authors, the repertoire data do not permit conclusions about immunological memory after chemotherapy.

Instead of sorted cells or RNA, genomic DNA extracted from peripheral blood served as the source for amplifying TCR beta rearrangements. Rearranged TRB sequences spanning V, D and J segments were amplified by multiplex touch-down PCR using a mixed TRB-A/B primer pool. Illumina adapters and sample indices were attached to the amplicons in two consecutive PCR reactions using Phusion HS II polymerase. Amplicons were gel-purified using the NucleoSpin Gel and PCR Clean-up kit and were subsequently checked with Qubit and an Agilent 2100 Bioanalyzer. The libraries were sequenced on an Illumina MiSeq with 600-cycle, single-indexed, paired-end runs. The paper's processing steps were these. Processing of the TRB sequences was carried out with MiXCR versions 2.12 and 3.0.5. A clone was defined as each unique CDR3 nucleotide sequence, and only productive sequences supported by at least two reads were kept. Shannon diversity, evenness, clonality (one minus evenness), and alpha-parameterized diversity profiles from alpha 0 to 5 were included as repertoire metrics. The IGoR algorithm was used to calculate generation probabilities for clones in the paired samples taken before and after chemotherapy. TCRdb itself trimmed the public reads at Q25 with fastp, ran MiXCR and retained productive beta chains. Each entry merges the rows of one CDR3 protein and shows their most common DNA and genes. TCRdb, not the authors, supplied the V and J calls. This sample comprises around 13,000 distinct CDR3 sequences, around a quarter of them detected only once. Together, the top ten hold 8.5% to 9.5% of the sample.

This clonotype was observed once. No cognate antigen has been identified for it. No quality values exist for individual bases; no much larger clone is one base distant. One read amounts to weak evidence. Here V drops 3 bases and J drops 7 bases, and the junction holds 4 bases not matched to any gene. Counted from cysteine to phenylalanine, this CDR3 has 14 amino acids. The kept DNA is CDR3 alone, 42 bases in frame from the first base. Reading the germline V gene gives CDR1 SGHAT and CDR2 FQNNGV. The rearranged chain carries TRBV11-2 and TRBJ1-3, with 9 bases in between that match TRBD1. This receptor was obtained from a human donor with a blood cancer. The sequencing sample was made of blood. The sequenced DNA is TGTGCCAGCAGCTTGGACAGGGGAGGTAACACCATATATTTT. Protein translation: CASSLDRGGNTIYF.